This entry concerns a single T cell receptor beta chain. Antigen specificity is unknown. The entry originates in a study of T cells in localized non-small cell lung cancer. Study conclusions and caveats: As only one tumor region underwent sequencing, heterogeneity remains possible. Compared with tumor, uninvolved adjacent lung displayed greater T cell clonality, ranking highest overall. A median of approximately 54 clones ranked among the top 100 in tumor appeared in adjacent lung. With higher T cell density in blood came longer overall survival.

Germline values: CDR1 LNHDA, CDR2 SQIVND (reference sequence). This CDR3 region has 15 residues. Trimming stripped 0 bases from V and 5 bases from J, with 11 bases between. TCRdb's table, derived via immunoSEQ multiplex PCR, lists solely in-frame clones and lacks some. The table lists tens of thousands of clones, over 75% of them singletons. The sequence derives from an older female donor with stage II squamous cell lung carcinoma. The chain recombines TRBV19 with TRBJ1-5; weak D call: TRBD1 (5 bases). The source material was peripheral blood, sampled before any cancer treatment. The CDR3 nucleotides are TGTGCCAGTAGTATAGATATGACAGATTATCAGCCCCAGCATTTT. Protein: CASSIDMTDYQPQHF. The full variable domain, its missing parts supplied by reference TRBV19 and TRBJ1-5, is DGGITQSPKYLFRKEGQNVTLSCEQNLNHDAMYWYRQDPGQGLRLIYYSQIVNDFQKGDIAEGYSVSREKKESFPLTVTSAQKNPTAFYLCASSIDMTDYQPQHFGDGTRLSIL.